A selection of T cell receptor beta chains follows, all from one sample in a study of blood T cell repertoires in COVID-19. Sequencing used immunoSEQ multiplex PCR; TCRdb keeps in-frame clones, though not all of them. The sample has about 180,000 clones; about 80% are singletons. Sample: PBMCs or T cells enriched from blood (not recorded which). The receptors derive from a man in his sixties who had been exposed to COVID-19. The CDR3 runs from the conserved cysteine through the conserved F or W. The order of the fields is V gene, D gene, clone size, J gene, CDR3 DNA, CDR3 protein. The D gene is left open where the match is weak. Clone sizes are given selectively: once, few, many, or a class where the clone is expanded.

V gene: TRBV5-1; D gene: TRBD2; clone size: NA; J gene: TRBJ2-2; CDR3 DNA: TGCGCCAGCAGCTTGACGTTAGCGGGACGAGGGACCGGGGAGCTGTTTTTT; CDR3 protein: CASSLTLAGRGTGELFF
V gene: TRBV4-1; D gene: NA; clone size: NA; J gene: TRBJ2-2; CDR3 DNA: TGCGCCAGCAGCCAAGAGGCAGGGACACTCAACACCGGGGAGCTGTTTTTT; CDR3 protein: CASSQEAGTLNTGELFF
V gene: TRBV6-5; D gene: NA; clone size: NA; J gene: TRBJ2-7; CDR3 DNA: TGTGCCAGCAGCCTCCTCGGCTACGAGCAGTACTTC; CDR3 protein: CASSLLGYEQYF
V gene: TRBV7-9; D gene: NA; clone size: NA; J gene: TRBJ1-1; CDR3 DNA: TGTGCCAGCCGCTGGACAGTCAACACTGAAGCTTTCTTT; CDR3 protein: CASRWTVNTEAFF
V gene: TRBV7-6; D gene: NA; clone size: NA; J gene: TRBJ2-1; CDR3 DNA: TGTGCCAGCAGCCCAGGAAGGGGTAATGAGCAGTTCTTC; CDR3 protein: CASSPGRGNEQFF
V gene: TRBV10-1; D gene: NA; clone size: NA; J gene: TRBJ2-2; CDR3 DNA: TGCGCCAGCGCCCCCGCGAGGAGAGCAGAGGGCGTAGCCGGGGAGCTGTTTTTT; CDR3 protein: CASAPARRAEGVAGELFF
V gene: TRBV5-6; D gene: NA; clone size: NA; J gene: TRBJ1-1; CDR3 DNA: TGTGCCAGCAGCTTGGGACAGCTAATGAACACTGAAGCTTTCTTT; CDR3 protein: CASSLGQLMNTEAFF
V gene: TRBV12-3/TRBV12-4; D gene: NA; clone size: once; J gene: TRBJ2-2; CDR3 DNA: TGTGCCAGCAGCCGGGCAGGGACCGGGGAGCTGTTTTTT; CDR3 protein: CASSRAGTGELFF
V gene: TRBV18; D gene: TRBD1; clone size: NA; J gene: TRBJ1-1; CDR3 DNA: TGTGCCAGCTCACAAGGACAGGGGGCGAGGACTGAAGCTTTCTTT; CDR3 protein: CASSQGQGARTEAFF
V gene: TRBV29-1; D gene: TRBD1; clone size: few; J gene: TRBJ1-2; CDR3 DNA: TGCAGCGTTGAAGCCGGGACAGGGGGCCGCTATGGCTACACCTTC; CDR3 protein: CSVEAGTGGRYGYTF
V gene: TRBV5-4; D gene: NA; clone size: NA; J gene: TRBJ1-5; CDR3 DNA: TGTGCCAGCAGCTTCGCGCCCGATCAGCCCCAGCATTTT; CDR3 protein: CASSFAPDQPQHF
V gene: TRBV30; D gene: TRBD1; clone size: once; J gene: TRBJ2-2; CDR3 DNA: TGTGCCTGGAGTGTACAGGGGGGCGGGGAGCTGTTTTTT; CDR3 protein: CAWSVQGGGELFF
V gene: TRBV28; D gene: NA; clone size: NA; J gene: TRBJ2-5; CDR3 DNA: TGTGCCAGCAGCCCGGGACTCCTCCAGACCCAGTACTTC; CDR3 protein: CASSPGLLQTQYF
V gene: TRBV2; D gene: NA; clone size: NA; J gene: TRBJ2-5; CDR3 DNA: TGTGCCAGCAGTGAGAGGCAAATCCAAGAGACCCAGTACTTC; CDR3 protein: CASSERQIQETQYF
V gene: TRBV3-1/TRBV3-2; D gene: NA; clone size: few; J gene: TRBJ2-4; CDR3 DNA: TGTGCCAGCAGCCAAGCGACTTTTTCCATTCAGTACTTC; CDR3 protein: CASSQATFSIQYF
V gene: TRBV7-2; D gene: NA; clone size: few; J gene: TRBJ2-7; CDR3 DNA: TGTGCCAGCAGCGAGGAGGGGGCGCGGGTTTCCGAGCAGTACTTC; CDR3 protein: CASSEEGARVSEQYF
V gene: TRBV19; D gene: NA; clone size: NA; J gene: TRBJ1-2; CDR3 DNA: TGTGCCAGTAGGGAAGGGGGTAATGGCTACACCTTC; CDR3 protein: CASREGGNGYTF
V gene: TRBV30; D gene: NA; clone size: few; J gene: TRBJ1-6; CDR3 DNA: TGTGCCTGGAGTATGGGGCAGGGAAATTCACCCCTCCACTTT; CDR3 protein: CAWSMGQGNSPLHF